This T cell receptor beta chain emerged from a study of beta chain features in type 1 diabetes. This clone was counted a few times. As every portion of the isolated RNA was reverse transcribed, the sequencing read expressed TCRB transcripts. Only in-frame clones appear in the TCRdb table, and some are missing; sequencing was by immunoSEQ multiplex PCR. In the table there are almost 250,000 clones, 13% to 15% of which are singletons. V was clipped by 5 bases and J by 4 bases, with 3 bases between them. Germline CDR1 and CDR2: MNHNS and SASEGT. The CDR3 has 11 amino acids. This chain uses TRBV6-1 with TRBJ1-5; D is ambiguous. This clonotype was sampled from a middle-aged woman in good health. Sample: naive CD4+ T cells from blood. The CDR3 nucleotides are TGTGCCAGCAGTTCGAATCAGCCCCAGCATTTT. It is translated as CASSSNQPQHF.